This TCR beta chain was profiled in a study of monozygotic twins with inflammatory bowel disease (dated by TCRdb to the late 2010s). For the study in its entirety: In total, roughly 30 monozygotic twin pairs made up the full study: 19 Danish pairs, all IBD-discordant, plus nine German pairs, of which four were IBD-concordant and five were IBD-discordant. The search for disease-associated traits relied mainly on comparing, within discordant pairs, IBD patients with their genetically identical healthy co-twins. Each individual had, on average, about 151 000 unique TCRalpha sequences and 181 000 unique TCRbeta sequences available for analysis.

About this clonotype: Its recognized antigen is unknown.

Findings and caveats that apply to the study as a whole: Compared with healthy twins, IBD patients shared fewer clonotypes with other individuals, and the difference was most pronounced in patients with signs of disease activity. Differing immunosuppressive treatments among patients may have added background noise and inter-individual variability to the repertoires. Distinction between different T cell subtypes could not be achieved in the analysis. Repertoire similarity did not differ between concordant and discordant twins, possibly due to limited statistical power. The results gave no support for a single strong signal or clonotype linked to IBD. TCRbeta repertoire diversity, by inverse Simpson index, was decreased in IBD patients compared with their healthy co-twins.

The library was prepared using 5' RACE. For each TCR library, 3,500 to 4,000 ng of total RNA was used. For each sample, cDNA synthesis with SMARTScribe reverse transcriptase was split into eight separate reactions. During cDNA synthesis, unique molecular identifiers containing a 6-nucleotide sample barcode were introduced by template switching. TCRalpha and TCRbeta cDNA was amplified by two nested PCRs of 16 and 9 cycles, with bead purification after each PCR. Before amplification, the cDNA was treated with uracil DNA-glycosylase and purified using the QIAquick PCR purification kit. The second PCR added Illumina TruSeq-compatible adapters along with sample-specific barcodes. Library quality and concentration were checked on TapeStation and Qubit, and libraries were pooled at roughly 5 ng each. Sequencing of pooled libraries was carried out on an Illumina HiSeq2500 single-index Rapid Run using 2 x 100 bp reads and custom sequencing primers. The authors' analysis ran thus. PCR and sequencing errors were corrected by UMI-based consensus assembly using MiGEC version 1.2.6. MiXCR version 2.1.1 was used to carry out V(D)J alignment, clonotype assembly and CDR3 extraction. Normalisation of gene usage, clonotype sharing and MAIT/NKT TCR abundance was achieved by analysing the top 1000, 10 000 and 20 000 clonotypes per sample. Diversity was computed as the inverse Simpson index with the vegan R package after downsampling to 27 000 UMIs. Paired Mann-Whitney U tests on discordant twin pairs were used, with Benjamini-Hochberg multiple-testing correction. Based on TCRdb reprocessing of the reads, there is one entry per CDR3 protein sequence, and DNA is missing. The V and J calls come from TCRdb's annotation, not from the publication. The data table for this sample lists some 440,000 distinct CDR3 sequences. The top ten clones comprise roughly 2.2% of the sample.

An approximately 2.5 ml peripheral blood sample was drawn into PAXgene tubes per donor and stored at -80°C. Without any T cell sorting, total RNA was extracted from whole blood using the PAXgene blood miRNA kit on an automated QIAcube. Deep TCRalpha and TCRbeta repertoire profiling with unique molecular barcoding was performed on peripheral blood of monozygotic twin pairs concordant or discordant for inflammatory bowel disease. For every twin pair, smoking habits were documented, and each individual was categorised as a current, former or never smoker. The clonotype originates from a human donor with ulcerative colitis or Crohn's disease, or a healthy co-twin of an affected twin (not recorded which). Material: blood.

The encoded CDR3 is CSATLTGGVKETQYF. This chain joins TRBV20-1 to TRBJ2-5; TCRdb calls TRBD1, which cannot be checked without DNA. The CDR3 covers 15 residues, taking in both the cysteine and the phenylalanine. The DNA sequence is not available. CDR1 and CDR2, looked up from the germline V gene (reference sequence), are DFQATT and SNEGSKA.